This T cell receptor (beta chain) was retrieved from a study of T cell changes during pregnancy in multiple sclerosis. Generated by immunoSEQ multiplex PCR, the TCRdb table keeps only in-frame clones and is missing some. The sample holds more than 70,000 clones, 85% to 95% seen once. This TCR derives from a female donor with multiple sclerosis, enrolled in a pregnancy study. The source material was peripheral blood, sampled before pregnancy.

CDR3 residues: CASSIEGASEQYF. CDR3 DNA sequence: TGTGCCAGTAGTATCGAGGGGGCTAGCGAGCAGTACTTC. The chain uses TRBV19 and TRBJ2-7, with 7 bases identical to TRBD1. The CDR3 covers 13 residues. In germline, CDR1 is LNHDA, CDR2 SQIVND (reference sequence). Trimming took 3 bases from V and 6 from J; bases not matched to a gene: 5.